The 2 T cell receptor beta chains presented below share a single source sample, sequenced in a study of blood T cell repertoires in COVID-19. Assay: immunoSEQ multiplex PCR; the TCRdb copy retains only in-frame clones and omits some. Here the sample spans 250,000 to 300,000 clones, approximately 90% being singletons. The sample consisted of PBMCs or T cells enriched from blood (not recorded which). The source of these receptors is a man in his late teens or twenties who had recovered from COVID-19.

DNA for the CDR3: TGTGCCAGCAGCCTGGGACTAGCGGTAACCGGGGAGCTGTTTTTT. This encodes CASSLGLAVTGELFF. The rearrangement links TRBV3-1 (or the pseudogene TRBV3-2) to TRBJ2-2; 11 bases are a match to TRBD2. The V gene's germline CDR1 is LGHDT and CDR2 YNNKEL (reference sequence). V was pared by 4 bases and J by 5 bases, with 3 bases of the junction left unmatched. This CDR3 is built from 15 residues.

The chain joins TRBV11-3 to TRBJ2-1, with D perhaps matching TRBD2 (6 bases). The CDR3 spans 13 residues. Trimming left V 2 bases short and J 7 bases short, with 9 bases between. In germline, CDR1 is SGHNT, CDR2 YENEEA. CDR3 coding DNA: TGTGCCAGCAGCTTACTAGGAGGGAATGAGCAGTTCTTC. This encodes CASSLLGGNEQFF. Full variable domain (rest looked up from reference TRBV11-3 and TRBJ2-1): EAGVVQSPRYKIIEKKQPVAFWCNPISGHNTLYWYLQNLGQGPELLIRYENEEAVDDSQLPKDRFSAERLKGVDSTLKIQPAELGDSAVYLCASSLLGGNEQFFGPGTRLTVL.